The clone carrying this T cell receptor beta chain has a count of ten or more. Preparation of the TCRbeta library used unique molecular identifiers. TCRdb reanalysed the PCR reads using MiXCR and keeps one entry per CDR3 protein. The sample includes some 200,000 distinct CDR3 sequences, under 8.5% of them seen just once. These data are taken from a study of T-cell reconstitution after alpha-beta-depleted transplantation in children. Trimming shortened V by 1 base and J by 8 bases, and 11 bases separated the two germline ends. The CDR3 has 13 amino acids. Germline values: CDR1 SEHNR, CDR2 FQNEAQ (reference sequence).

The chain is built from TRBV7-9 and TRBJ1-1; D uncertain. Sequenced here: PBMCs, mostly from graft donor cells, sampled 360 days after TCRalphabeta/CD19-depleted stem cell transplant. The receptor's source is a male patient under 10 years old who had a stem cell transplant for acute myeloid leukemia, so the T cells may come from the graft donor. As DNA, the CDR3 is TGTGCCAGCAGCTTAGAGGCGCGGCTCGAAGCTTTCTTT. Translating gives CASSLEARLEAFF. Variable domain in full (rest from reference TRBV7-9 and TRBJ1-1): DTGVSQNPRHKITKRGQNVTFRCDPISEHNRLYWYRQTLGQGPEFLTYFQNEAQLEKSRLLSDRFSAERPKGSFSTLEIQRTEQGDSAMYLCASSLEARLEAFFGQGTRLTVV.